Listed below are T cell receptor beta chains from one sample, sequenced in a study of cytotoxic CD8 clonotypes in ibrutinib-treated CLL. The table came from immunoSEQ multiplex PCR; TCRdb's copy has only in-frame clones and leaves some out. The sample has 140,000 to 150,000 clones; around 76% are singletons. The specimen comprised PBMCs, sampled after 24 months of ibrutinib treatment. The source is a human donor with chronic lymphocytic leukemia. The CDR3 runs from the conserved cysteine through the conserved F or W. Each record gives: D gene, clone size, V gene, J gene, CDR3 DNA, CDR3 protein. The D gene is left open where the match is weak. A clone size is listed for some rows: how often the clone was seen (once, few, many), or a class if it is expanded.

D: NA; size: NA; V: TRBV4-2; J: TRBJ2-7; DNA: TGTGCCAGCAGCCAAGATCTCGGGACTCTGAGCTCCTACGAGCAGTACTTC; CDR3: CASSQDLGTLSSYEQYF
D: TRBD2; size: NA; V: TRBV5-8; J: TRBJ2-1; DNA: TGTGCCAGACTAGCGGGGGGCCGATGGAATGAGCAGTTCTTC; CDR3: CARLAGGRWNEQFF
D: TRBD1; size: NA; V: TRBV27; J: TRBJ2-2; DNA: TGTGCCAGCAGTTTGAGGGGGCGGTACACCGGGGAGCTGTTTTTT; CDR3: CASSLRGRYTGELFF
D: NA; size: NA; V: TRBV7-2; J: TRBJ1-5; DNA: TGTGCCAGCAGCTTAAGGGGGGCTCGCAATCAGCCCCAGCATTTT; CDR3: CASSLRGARNQPQHF
D: NA; size: NA; V: TRBV27; J: TRBJ2-5; DNA: TGTGCCAGCAGCAACCGGGCCCGAGAGACCCAGTACTTC; CDR3: CASSNRARETQYF
D: NA; size: NA; V: TRBV5-1; J: TRBJ2-3; DNA: TGCGCCAGCAGCCAACAGGATACGCAGTATTTT; CDR3: CASSQQDTQYF
D: TRBD2; size: NA; V: TRBV27; J: TRBJ2-3; DNA: TGTGCCAGCAGTTTCCACCCCGGGGGGGGCGGGACGGATAGCACAGATACGCAGTATTTT; CDR3: CASSFHPGGGGTDSTDTQYF
D: NA; size: NA; V: TRBV7-3; J: TRBJ2-1; DNA: TGTGCCAGCAGCTTAGGGTACGAGGGTTTGGAGCAGTTCTTC; CDR3: CASSLGYEGLEQFF
D: TRBD1; size: NA; V: TRBV19; J: TRBJ1-2; DNA: TGTGCCAGTAGTCCCGGGACAGGGGTCTATGGCTACACCTTC; CDR3: CASSPGTGVYGYTF
D: NA; size: NA; V: TRBV7-9; J: TRBJ1-5; DNA: TGTGCCAGCAGCCACGAAGGGGATCAGCCCCAGCATTTT; CDR3: CASSHEGDQPQHF
D: NA; size: NA; V: TRBV21-1; J: TRBJ2-5; DNA: TGTGCCCCGGGACAGGGGGGCGAGACCCAGTACTTC; CDR3: CAPGQGGETQYF
D: NA; size: NA; V: TRBV28; J: TRBJ2-2; DNA: TGTGCCAGCAGTTTAGGGGACCTCAACACCGGGGAGCTGTTTTTT; CDR3: CASSLGDLNTGELFF
D: NA; size: NA; V: TRBV4-1; J: TRBJ2-7; DNA: TGCGCCAGCAGCCAAGGGAGCAGCTCCTACGAGCAGTACTTC; CDR3: CASSQGSSSYEQYF
D: NA; size: NA; V: TRBV4-3; J: TRBJ1-1; DNA: TGCGCCAGCAGCCAAGTGGGGGGCCATGGGGCTTTCTTT; CDR3: CASSQVGGHGAFF
D: NA; size: NA; V: TRBV4-2; J: TRBJ2-7; DNA: TGTGCCAGCAGCCAAGTCGGGGGGCTAGCGGAAACCTACGAGCAGTACTTC; CDR3: CASSQVGGLAETYEQYF
D: NA; size: NA; V: TRBV7-9; J: TRBJ2-7; DNA: TGTGCCAGCAGCTTAAACAGGGAGGTTAGGAACGAGCAGTACTTC; CDR3: CASSLNREVRNEQYF
D: TRBD2; size: NA; V: TRBV7-2; J: TRBJ2-1; DNA: TGTGCCAGCAGCCCCCAAACCGGGACTAGCGGTTTCTACAATGAGCAGTTCTTC; CDR3: CASSPQTGTSGFYNEQFF
D: NA; size: once; V: TRBV30; J: TRBJ1-6; DNA: TGTGCCTGGACCGCGGGAAGTTCACCCCTCCACTTT; CDR3: CAWTAGSSPLHF
D: TRBD2; size: NA; V: TRBV6-6; J: TRBJ2-5; DNA: TGTGCCAGCAGGGAGACTAGCGGCACCCAAGAGACCCAGTACTTC; CDR3: CASRETSGTQETQYF
D: NA; size: NA; V: TRBV5-1; J: TRBJ2-7; DNA: TGCGCCAGCAGTGTGAATAGTGGTGACAAGCAGTACTTC; CDR3: CASSVNSGDKQYF
D: NA; size: NA; V: TRBV9; J: TRBJ1-3; DNA: TGTGCCAGCAGCCCCCCCCGGGCGGCAGAAAACACCATATATTTT; CDR3: CASSPPRAAENTIYF
D: NA; size: few; V: TRBV28; J: TRBJ1-2; DNA: TGTGCCAGCAGTTTAGGGCAGTATGGCTACACCTTC; CDR3: CASSLGQYGYTF
D: TRBD2; size: NA; V: TRBV5-1; J: TRBJ2-7; DNA: TGCGCCAGCAGCCTGGGGGGCCTGCTAGCGGGAGCCCTTCTACGGCCCTACGAGCAGTACTTC; CDR3: CASSLGGLLAGALLRPYEQYF
D: NA; size: NA; V: TRBV5-1; J: TRBJ2-2; DNA: TGCGCCAGCAGCTTAGCCGGGGTGGGGAGCACCGGGGAGCTGTTTTTT; CDR3: CASSLAGVGSTGELFF
D: NA; size: NA; V: TRBV27; J: TRBJ2-1; DNA: TGTGCCAGCACCCAGGGGGGTGAGCAGTTCTTC; CDR3: CASTQGGEQFF